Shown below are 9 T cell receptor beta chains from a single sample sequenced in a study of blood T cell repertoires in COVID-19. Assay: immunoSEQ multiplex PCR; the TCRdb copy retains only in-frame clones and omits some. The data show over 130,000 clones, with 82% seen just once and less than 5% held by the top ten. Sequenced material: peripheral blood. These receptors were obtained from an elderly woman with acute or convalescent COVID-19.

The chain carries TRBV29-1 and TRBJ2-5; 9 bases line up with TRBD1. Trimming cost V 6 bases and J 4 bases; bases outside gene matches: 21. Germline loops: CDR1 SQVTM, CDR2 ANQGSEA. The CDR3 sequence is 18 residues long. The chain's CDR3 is CSVPGQGLGRARGETQYF. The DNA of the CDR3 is TGCAGCGTCCCGGGACAGGGCCTTGGCCGGGCGAGGGGAGAGACCCAGTACTTC.

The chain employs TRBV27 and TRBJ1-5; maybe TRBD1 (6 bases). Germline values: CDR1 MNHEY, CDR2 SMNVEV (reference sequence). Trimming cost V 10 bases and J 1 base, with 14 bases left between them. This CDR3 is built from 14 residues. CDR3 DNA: TGTGCCACCAATCCGGGGGGCAGCAATCAGCCCCAGCATTTT. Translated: CATNPGGSNQPQHF.

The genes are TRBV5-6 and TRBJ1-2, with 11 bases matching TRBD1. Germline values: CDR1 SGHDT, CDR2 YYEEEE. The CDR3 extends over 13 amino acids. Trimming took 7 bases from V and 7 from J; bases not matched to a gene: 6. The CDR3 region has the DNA TGTGCCAGCGGAGGACAGGGGGCTTTTGGCTACACCTTC. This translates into CASGGQGAFGYTF.

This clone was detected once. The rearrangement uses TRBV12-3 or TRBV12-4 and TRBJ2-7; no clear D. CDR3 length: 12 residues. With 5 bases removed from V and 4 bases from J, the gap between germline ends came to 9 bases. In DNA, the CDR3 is TGTGCCAGCAGTCCAGGTACTTACGAGCAGTACTTC. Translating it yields CASSPGTYEQYF.

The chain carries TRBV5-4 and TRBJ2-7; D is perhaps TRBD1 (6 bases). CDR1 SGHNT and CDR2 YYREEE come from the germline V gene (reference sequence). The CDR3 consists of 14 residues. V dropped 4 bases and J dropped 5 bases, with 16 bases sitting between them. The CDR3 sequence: CASSGIDRPDEQYF. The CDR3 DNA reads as TGTGCCAGCAGCGGAATTGACAGGCCGGACGAGCAGTACTTC.

Here the CDR3 reads CASSRRTGPYEQYF. CDR3 in DNA: TGTGCCAGCAGCCGACGGACAGGGCCTTACGAGCAGTACTTC. This chain links TRBV27 with TRBJ2-7; 8 bases fit TRBD1. With 6 bases clipped from V and 4 bases from J, the junction kept 8 bases outside the gene matches. CDR3 length equals 14 residues. Germline V gene lookup returns CDR1 MNHEY and CDR2 SMNVEV (reference sequence).

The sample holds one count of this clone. CDR3 DNA: TGTGCCAGCAGCCGCGGGACAGGGGTTGGTGCGGACTATGGCTACACCTTC. Translated, it gives CASSRGTGVGADYGYTF. The chain joins TRBV7-8 to TRBJ1-2, with TRBD1 identical over 10 bases. CDR3 size: 17 residues. CDR1 is SGHVS and CDR2 is FQNEAQ in the germline V gene. V was clipped by 5 bases and J by 3 bases; unmatched bases: 12.

The CDR3, as DNA: TGTGCCAGCAGCCCCGGGGGGGAGGGAGCAGCTTTCTTT. This gives the protein CASSPGGEGAAFF. The rearrangement links TRBV7-9 to TRBJ1-1, with TRBD1 as a possible D gene (5 bases). Looked up from germline, CDR1 is SEHNR and CDR2 is FQNEAQ (reference sequence). There are 13 residues in the CDR3. Trimming shortened V by 5 bases and J by 10 bases, and 17 bases separated the two germline ends.

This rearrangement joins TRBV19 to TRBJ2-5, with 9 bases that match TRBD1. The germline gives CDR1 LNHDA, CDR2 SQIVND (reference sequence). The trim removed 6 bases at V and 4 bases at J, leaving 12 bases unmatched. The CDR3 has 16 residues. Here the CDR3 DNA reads TGTGCCAGTAGCCCCGGAAAAAGGGGACAGGGAGAGACCCAGTACTTC. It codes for CASSPGKRGQGETQYF.